This note documents a single T cell receptor beta chain sequence. This sample stems from a study of blood T cell repertoires in COVID-19. Overall study context: Both acute and convalescent COVID-19 samples were obtained from the United States, Italy and Spain. PBMCs, B-cell-depleted T cells, or T cells provided the cDNA or gDNA that made up the material.

Patients in Seattle were enrolled during active infection, then followed longitudinally. In the original workflow: Cell counts per sample came from amplifying reference gene primers. Using immunoSEQ multiplex PCR, the repertoire was profiled, and TCRdb retains in-frame clones only, with some absent. V and J calls and clone size are those listed in that table; D and trimming were worked out from the DNA. Among around 400,000 clones listed, 87% were seen once. The TCR originated in an older woman with COVID-19, enrolled during active disease. Sequencing was carried out using peripheral blood.

CDR3 nucleotides: TGCGCCAGCAGCCTACAGGGCCAAAGCACAGATACGCAGTATTTT. Its translation is CASSLQGQSTDTQYF. The chain uses TRBV4-1 and TRBJ2-3; a weak D match, TRBD1 (6 bases). Germline CDR1 reads MGHRA; CDR2 reads YSYEKL. V shed 4 bases and J shed 0 bases, with 11 bases lying between them. The CDR3 loop spans 15 amino acids.